This TCR beta chain is from a study of brain T cells in children with intractable seizures. The CDR3 runs to 14 residues. Losses at the gene ends were 1 base for V and 6 bases for J; bases not matched to a gene: 2. Germline V lookup: CDR1 SGHDN, CDR2 FVKESK. Only in-frame clones appear in the TCRdb table, and some are missing; sequencing was by immunoSEQ multiplex PCR. The data show 75,000 to 80,000 clones, about 92% seen once. The source is a boy under three years old with tuberous sclerosis and intractable seizures. This rearrangement joins TRBV14 to TRBJ2-7; 11 bases match TRBD2. This material consisted of peripheral blood, taken at surgery. The CDR3 loop reads CASSQVTSGIEQYF. The CDR3 coding sequence is TGTGCCAGCAGCCAAGTGACTAGCGGGATCGAGCAGTACTTC.